A selection of T cell receptor beta chains follows, all from one sample in a study of blood T cell repertoires in COVID-19. The assay was immunoSEQ multiplex PCR, and TCRdb's table has in-frame clones only and misses some. The table shows more than 150,000 clones, with 87% occurring only once. Sequenced sample: peripheral blood. These receptors were obtained from a man aged 40-50 years with active or convalescent COVID-19. CDR3s include the opening cysteine and the closing phenylalanine or tryptophan. D genes are given only for firm matches. A row's size may be missing; if present it is once, few, many or a size class.

>TRBV12-3/TRBV12-4|.|TRBJ2-7|.
CASSFMGREQYF
TGTGCCAGCAGTTTCATGGGGCGGGAGCAGTACTTC
>TRBV6-1|.|TRBJ1-6|.
CASSESGLNGKPLHF
TGTGCCAGCAGTGAATCCGGGCTGAACGGGAAACCCCTCCACTTT
>TRBV28|.|TRBJ1-1|few
CASSLVRGSTEAFF
TGTGCCAGCAGTTTAGTCAGGGGCTCCACTGAAGCTTTCTTT
>TRBV30|.|TRBJ1-2|.
CAWSLPGGYTF
TGTGCCTGGAGTCTCCCGGGAGGCTACACCTTC
>TRBV2|TRBD1|TRBJ2-2|.
CASSGDRHPTGELFF
TGTGCCAGCAGTGGGGACAGGCACCCCACCGGGGAGCTGTTTTTT
>TRBV3-1/TRBV3-2|TRBD1|TRBJ1-3|.
CASSQGGRGQRGNTIYF
TGTGCCAGCAGCCAAGGCGGCAGGGGGCAGAGGGGAAACACCATATATTTT
>TRBV9|.|TRBJ1-1|.
CASSVDDSDTEAFF
TGTGCCAGCAGCGTAGACGACAGTGACACTGAAGCTTTCTTT
>TRBV7-9|.|TRBJ1-1|.
CASSSDRMNTEAFF
TGTGCCAGCAGCTCAGACAGAATGAACACTGAAGCTTTCTTT
>TRBV6-1|.|TRBJ2-2|.
CASIEFVGGRSGELFF
TGTGCCAGCATTGAGTTTGTAGGGGGAAGGTCCGGGGAGCTGTTTTTT
>TRBV28|.|TRBJ1-4|once
CASSFSGLSNEKLFF
TGTGCCAGCAGTTTTTCGGGGTTGTCTAATGAAAAACTGTTTTTT
>TRBV12-5|.|TRBJ1-2|.
CASGFTREDYTF
TGTGCTAGTGGCTTCACCCGTGAGGACTACACCTTC
>TRBV19|.|TRBJ2-7|.
CASTTTTPDSTYEQYF
TGTGCCAGCACCACCACCACCCCGGACAGTACCTACGAGCAGTACTTC
>TRBV7-9|.|TRBJ1-3|.
CASSSDSSGNTIYF
TGTGCCAGCAGCTCCGACAGCTCTGGAAACACCATATATTTT
>TRBV28|.|TRBJ2-1|.
CASSLRLTGQFF
TGTGCCAGCAGTTTAAGGTTGACTGGGCAGTTCTTC
>TRBV4-2|.|TRBJ1-1|.
CASSQSWANTEAFF
TGTGCCAGCAGCCAATCGTGGGCTAACACTGAAGCTTTCTTT
>TRBV2|TRBD1|TRBJ1-2|once
CASSVSGQGLHGYTF
TGTGCCAGCAGTGTCTCGGGACAGGGGCTCCATGGCTACACCTTC
>TRBV11-2|TRBD1|TRBJ1-4|.
CASSSWDRGNEKLFF
TGTGCCAGCAGCTCGTGGGACAGGGGAAATGAAAAACTGTTTTTT
>TRBV14|.|TRBJ1-2|once
CASSHQLDLGGYGYTF
TGTGCCAGCAGCCACCAACTGGACCTCGGGGGCTATGGCTACACCTTC
>TRBV9|TRBD2|TRBJ2-2|.
CASSVELAKNTGELFF
TGTGCCAGCAGCGTTGAACTAGCGAAAAACACCGGGGAGCTGTTTTTT
>TRBV10-3|TRBD1|TRBJ1-4|.
CAISPDREKLFF
TGTGCCATCAGTCCGGACAGGGAAAAACTGTTTTTT
>TRBV6-5|.|TRBJ2-7|few
CATHLPGEGYEQYF
TGTGCCACCCACCTCCCAGGGGAAGGCTACGAGCAGTACTTC
>TRBV15|.|TRBJ1-1|once
CATSPAGLANWNTEAFF
TGTGCCACCAGCCCCGCGGGCCTAGCTAACTGGAACACTGAAGCTTTCTTT
>TRBV5-4|TRBD1|TRBJ1-2|many
CASSLGTGSYTF
TGTGCCAGCAGCTTGGGGACAGGAAGCTACACCTTC
>TRBV28|TRBD1|TRBJ2-1|.
CASSSQGSYNEQFF
TGTGCCAGCAGTTCACAGGGGTCCTACAATGAGCAGTTCTTC
>TRBV28|TRBD1|TRBJ1-6|once
CASSFRRTGLSYNSPLHF
TGTGCCAGCAGTTTCCGCCGGACAGGCCTCTCCTATAATTCACCCCTCCACTTT
>TRBV27|TRBD1|TRBJ2-3|.
CASSFQKGASDTQYF
TGTGCCAGCAGTTTCCAGAAGGGGGCCTCAGATACGCAGTATTTT
>TRBV4-3|.|TRBJ2-5|.
CASSQGGETQYF
TGCGCCAGCAGCCAGGGGGGAGAGACCCAGTACTTC
>TRBV7-9|.|TRBJ2-6|.
CASSLRGSGANVLTF
TGTGCCAGCAGCTTAAGGGGCTCTGGGGCCAACGTCCTGACTTTC
>TRBV6-6|TRBD1|TRBJ1-1|.
CASSRDRARTEAFF
TGTGCCAGCAGTCGGGACAGGGCGAGAACTGAAGCTTTCTTT
>TRBV19|TRBD2|TRBJ2-7|.
CASSSMGGRGDEQYF
TGTGCCAGTAGCTCGATGGGGGGACGGGGGGATGAGCAGTACTTC
>TRBV5-6|.|TRBJ1-2|.
CASSPTIPVGYTF
TGTGCCAGCAGCCCGACAATCCCAGTCGGCTACACCTTC
>TRBV19|TRBD1|TRBJ1-1|.
CASSIHPGQMNTEAFF
TGTGCCAGTAGTATACATCCGGGACAGATGAACACTGAAGCTTTCTTT